This T cell receptor beta chain comes out of a study of shared clonotypes between healthy human individuals. Study results and limitations: Of the naive CD4 clonotypes, about 5.4% were shared across a few donors. How much donors shared clonotypes was expected to be affected by sequencing depth.

Naive CD8 cells lacked CD45RO, underwent positive selection for CCR7 and left out terminally differentiated effector memory CD45RA+ cells. The CDR3 covers 14 residues. The J segment lost 7 bases and the V segment lost 4 bases, leaving 10 bases of the junction unmatched. CDR1 is SGHAT, CDR2 FQNNGV, per germline. Clones were sequenced by immunoSEQ multiplex PCR, and TCRdb holds only the in-frame ones, with some missing. The table lists approximately 590,000 clones, 95% to 96% of them singletons. Comment on this clone: Its antigen is not known.

The rearrangement joins TRBV11-2 to TRBJ2-7; 7 bases agree with TRBD1. Sequenced: naive CD8+ T cells sorted from blood. This clonotype originated in a woman in her 30s in good health. The CDR3 loop is CASSSTGVQREQYF. As DNA, the CDR3 is TGTGCCAGCAGCTCAACAGGGGTCCAGAGGGAGCAGTACTTC.